This record looks at one T cell receptor beta chain sequence and its context. V was pared by 2 bases and J by 4 bases, with 6 bases of the junction left unmatched. The germline V gene has CDR1 MGHRA and CDR2 YSYEKL. The CDR3 loop spans 15 amino acids. Original data processing: The authors estimated nucleated cell counts from reference gene primer amplification. Using immunoSEQ multiplex PCR, the repertoire was profiled, and TCRdb retains in-frame clones only, with some absent. V and J calls and clone size come straight from that table; D and trimming were deduced from the DNA. The table shows more than 200,000 clones, with 80% to 90% occurring only once. The sample comes from a study of blood T cell repertoires in COVID-19. About the study: COVID-19 samples from acute and convalescent phases originated in the United States, Italy and Spain. Sample material is recorded as cDNA or gDNA derived from T cells, B-cell-depleted T cells, or PBMCs.

The V and J genes are TRBV4-1 and TRBJ1-2; TRBD1 matches at 8 bases. The clonotype originates from a man aged 25-45 years with active or convalescent COVID-19. The specimen was peripheral blood. As DNA, the CDR3 is TGCGCCAGCAGCCAACCGACGGACAGGGCCTATGGCTACACCTTC. The encoded protein is CASSQPTDRAYGYTF.